These 15 T cell receptor beta chains were all obtained from the same sample, sequenced in a study of T cells after yellow fever vaccination. TCRdb reprocessed the 5' RACE reads with MiXCR, giving one entry per CDR3 protein. The repertoire holds a few hundred thousand distinct CDR3 sequences, approximately 4% seen once, with under 30% in the top ten. The sample here was PBMCs, taken 5 days after the yellow fever booster vaccination. The origin of the receptors is a man aged 18 to 35 who received the YFV17D yellow fever vaccine.

The rearrangement joins TRBV29-1 to TRBJ2-5; D might be TRBD1 (6 bases). The V end was cut by 4 bases, the J end by 5 bases, with 14 bases between. There are 13 residues in the CDR3. Germline values: CDR1 SQVTM, CDR2 ANQGSEA. CDR3 nucleotide sequence: TGCAGCGTTGGCCAGGGGATGTGGGAGACCCAGTACTTC. Its protein product is CSVGQGMWETQYF.

The chain carries TRBV12-3 or TRBV12-4 and TRBJ2-7; D might be TRBD2 (5 bases). The CDR3 spans 13 residues. V gave up 4 bases and J gave up 5 bases, with 12 bases separating them. CDR3 in amino acids: CASSSGGSNEQYF. Here the CDR3 DNA reads TGTGCCAGCAGTTCCGGAGGTAGCAACGAGCAGTACTTC.

In this sample, this clonotype turned up a few times. V usage is TRBV20-1 and J usage is TRBJ1-4; 9 nucleotides line up with TRBD1. Germline CDR1 reads DFQATT; CDR2 reads SNEGSKA (reference sequence). This CDR3 contains 15 residues. Trimming at V came to 0 bases and at J to 8 bases, leaving 7 bases not matched to a gene. The CDR3 sequence is CSARDTGQGTEKLFF. In DNA form, the CDR3 reads TGCAGTGCTAGAGATACGGGACAGGGAACCGAAAAACTGTTTTTT.

The genes are TRBV7-2 and TRBJ1-2, with 11 bases matching TRBD1. The CDR3 length is 14 residues. Per germline, CDR1 SGHTA and CDR2 FQGNSA. Losses at the gene ends were 4 bases for V and 6 bases for J; bases not matched to a gene: 4. The CDR3 is CASSSDRGRHGYTF. For the CDR3, the DNA is TGTGCCAGCAGCTCGGACAGGGGGCGACATGGCTACACCTTC.

This clonotype was recorded at least ten times. The chain couples TRBV27 to TRBJ1-4; D remains unclear. The CDR3 loop spans 15 amino acids. Germline loops: CDR1 MNHEY, CDR2 SMNVEV (reference sequence). V dropped 3 bases and J dropped 5 bases, with 13 bases sitting between them. Here the CDR3 reads CASSFMPDRNEKLFF. CDR3 DNA: TGTGCCAGCAGTTTCATGCCAGACCGAAATGAAAAACTGTTTTTT.

This clonotype has more than one count but fewer than ten. This chain links TRBV10-3 with TRBJ1-2; D may be TRBD1 (5 bases). The ends were cut back, 5 bases at V and 4 bases at J, with 14 bases in the middle. This CDR3 has 14 residues. Germline V gene data show CDR1 as ENHRY and CDR2 as SYGVKD. The CDR3 here is CAISFSPGLYGYTF. In DNA form, the CDR3 reads TGTGCCATCAGTTTTAGCCCAGGGCTCTATGGCTACACCTTC.

The chain is built from TRBV7-2 and TRBJ1-4; 11 bases line up with TRBD1. Germline CDR1 reads SGHTA; CDR2 reads FQGNSA. Trimming took 5 bases from V and 10 from J; bases not matched to a gene: 15. The CDR3 runs 17 residues. The CDR3 loop is CASSRRRVRTGGGKLFF. The CDR3 DNA reads TGTGCCAGCAGCCGACGCCGAGTGAGGACAGGGGGCGGAAAACTGTTTTTT. The full variable domain, rest sourced from reference TRBV7-2 and TRBJ1-4, is GAGVSQSPSNKVTEKGKDVELRCDPISGHTALYWYRQSLGQGLEFLIYFQGNSAPDKSGLPSDRFSAERTGGSVSTLTIQRTQQEDSAVYLCASSRRRVRTGGGKLFFGSGTQLSVL.

This clonotype was detected a few times. The chain has TRBV27 and TRBJ1-1, with D hard to call. CDR1 is MNHEY and CDR2 is SMNVEV in the germline V gene (reference sequence). This CDR3 has 15 residues. Between the trimmed V and J ends, which lost 0 bases and 5 bases, there was a span of 13 bases. This CDR3 is CASSLSRARRTEAFF. In DNA, the CDR3 is TGTGCCAGCAGTTTATCCCGAGCCAGGAGGACTGAAGCTTTCTTT.

The rearrangement joins TRBV6-6 to TRBJ2-5; 7 bases align to TRBD2. This CDR3 contains 16 residues. CDR1 and CDR2 from the germline V gene are MNHNY and SVGAGI (reference sequence). V gave up 4 bases and J gave up 1 base; unmatched junction bases: 9. CDR3 residues: CASSSTWEGGQETQYF. The CDR3 region has the DNA TGTGCCAGCAGTTCGACATGGGAGGGTGGCCAAGAGACCCAGTACTTC.

CDR3 region: CASRKVTGGRRETQYF. The CDR3 coding sequence is TGTGCCAGCCGAAAGGTGACAGGGGGACGCCGAGAGACCCAGTACTTC. The rearrangement joins TRBV7-9 to TRBJ2-5, with TRBD1 identical over 9 bases. CDR3 length equals 16 residues. Germline values: CDR1 SEHNR, CDR2 FQNEAQ (reference sequence). Germline trimming cut 8 bases from V and 4 bases from J; bases unmatched to any gene: 14.

The chain carries TRBV7-2 and TRBJ1-2, with 7 positions matching TRBD1. The CDR3 contains 15 residues. V lost 5 bases and J lost 3; bases outside the gene matches: 9. Looked up from germline, CDR1 is SGHTA and CDR2 is FQGNSA. The CDR3 bases are TGTGCCAGCAGCGTCTTACTAGGGGGCTACTATGGCTACACCTTC. This translates into CASSVLLGGYYGYTF.

This clonotype was seen more than once but under ten times. The rearrangement joins TRBV30 to TRBJ2-3, with D maybe TRBD2 (7 bases). Germline V CDR1 and CDR2: GTSNPN, SVGIG (reference sequence). This CDR3 contains 13 residues. Trimming took 2 bases from V and 5 from J, leaving 11 bases between them. CDR3 sequence (DNA): TGTGCCTGGAGTCGGGGGGCGAAAGATACGCAGTATTTT. Amino acid sequence: CAWSRGAKDTQYF.

This clonotype was seen only a few times. V gene TRBV19 combines with J gene TRBJ2-4; tentatively, D is TRBD1 or TRBD2 (5 bases each). Germline loops: CDR1 LNHDA, CDR2 SQIVND (reference sequence). V dropped 7 bases and J dropped 7 bases, with 23 bases sitting between them. The CDR3 sequence is 16 residues long. CDR3 DNA sequence: TGTGCCAGTACCACTAGGGTCCGAGGGGTGGGGAACATTCAGTACTTC. Its translation: CASTTRVRGVGNIQYF.

This chain joins TRBV10-3 and TRBJ2-3; D uncertain. V lost 3 bases and J 3 bases, leaving 13 bases between the germline ends. The V gene's germline CDR1 is ENHRY and CDR2 SYGVKD. The CDR3 has 15 residues. The CDR3 loop is CAISDPEPETDTQYF. In DNA, the CDR3 is TGTGCCATCAGTGACCCAGAACCTGAGACAGATACGCAGTATTTT.

The rearrangement joins TRBV7-2 to TRBJ1-2; TRBD1 is a possible D gene (5 bases). Germline CDR1 SGHTA, CDR2 FQGNSA. The CDR3 has 14 residues. The germline V and J ends were trimmed by 0 bases and 7 bases, with 12 bases remaining between them. The CDR3 protein is CASSLATAGTGYTF. The CDR3 region has the DNA TGTGCCAGCAGCTTAGCCACAGCGGGGACTGGCTACACCTTC.